Below, one TCR beta chain is given with its context. The sample comes from a study of control samples from healthy donors and cancer patients. V dropped 4 bases and J dropped 2; count of bases not matched to a gene: 4. From germline, CDR1 is KGHDR and CDR2 SFDVKD. The CDR3 spans 16 residues. Profiled with immunoSEQ multiplex PCR; TCRdb holds only in-frame clones, not every one. The table includes about 120,000 clones, 75% to 90% detected once. The source of this sequence is a woman between 45 and 65 years old with colorectal cancer. Sequences were obtained from PBMCs. The chain has TRBV24-1 and TRBJ2-7; TRBD2 matches at 13 bases. The DNA of the CDR3 is TGTGCCACCAGTGACCCCGGGACTAGCGGGACCTACGAGCAGTACTTC. Encoded protein: CATSDPGTSGTYEQYF.